The 24 T cell receptor beta chains listed next were all sequenced from one sample in a study of blood T cell repertoires in COVID-19. Measured with immunoSEQ multiplex PCR; TCRdb has only the in-frame clones, and not every one. This table has under 150,000 clones, over 85% appearing once. The sample comprised peripheral blood. These receptors were obtained from a man aged 55 to 70 with COVID-19, enrolled during active disease.

The chain has TRBV27 and TRBJ2-7; 8 bases fit TRBD1. There are 13 residues in the CDR3. V dropped 5 bases and J dropped 5; count of bases not matched to a gene: 5. Germline values: CDR1 MNHEY, CDR2 SMNVEV (reference sequence). CDR3 amino acids: CASSLQGVHEQYF. CDR3 nucleotides: TGTGCCAGCAGTCTACAGGGGGTCCACGAGCAGTACTTC.

The chain couples TRBV7-6 to TRBJ1-4; TRBD1 might be the D (6 bases). Trimming removed 5 bases from V and 5 bases from J, with 18 bases in between. This CDR3 spans 16 amino acids. Germline values: CDR1 SGHVS, CDR2 FNYEAQ. The CDR3 here is CASSPSPGQQNEKLFF. For the CDR3, the DNA is TGTGCCAGCAGCCCATCTCCCGGACAGCAAAATGAAAAACTGTTTTTT.

CDR3 amino acids: CASSPKMNTEAFF. CDR3 DNA sequence: TGTGCCAGCAGCCCTAAGATGAACACTGAAGCTTTCTTT. The V and J genes are TRBV11-3 and TRBJ1-1; D gene ambiguous. V lost 5 bases to trimming and J lost 0 bases, with 7 bases between them. The CDR3 has 13 residues. Germline loops: CDR1 SGHNT, CDR2 YENEEA.

The chain combines TRBV28 with TRBJ2-7; 9 nucleotides line up with TRBD1. The CDR3 runs to 16 residues. Germline V CDR1 and CDR2: MDHEN, SYDVKM. V was clipped by 4 bases and J by 7 bases; unmatched bases: 14. CDR3 nucleotides: TGTGCCAGCAGTTCCCAGGGGACAGGGAGTCCGGGGGAGCAGTACTTC. Translation: CASSSQGTGSPGEQYF.

This sequence joins TRBV4-2 and TRBJ2-3, with 10 bases fitting TRBD2. CDR1 is LGHNA and CDR2 is YNFKEQ in the germline V gene. This CDR3 is 18 amino acids long. Trimming took 2 bases from V and 4 from J; bases not matched to a gene: 12. CDR3 sequence: CASSQIISGRRAADTQYF. The CDR3 DNA is TGTGCCAGCAGCCAAATTATTAGCGGGAGGCGGGCCGCAGATACGCAGTATTTT.

The chain joins TRBV6-1 to TRBJ2-1; D gene ambiguous. V was trimmed by 0 bases and J by 4 bases, leaving 7 bases between them. CDR1 MNHNS and CDR2 SASEGT come from the germline V gene. The CDR3 totals 14 residues. The CDR3 protein is CASSEALQYNEQFF. The CDR3, as DNA: TGTGCCAGCAGTGAAGCGCTTCAGTACAATGAGCAGTTCTTC.

The chain employs TRBV7-8 and TRBJ1-5; perhaps TRBD1 as D (5 bases). Germline V gives CDR1 SGHVS, CDR2 FQNEAQ. V shed 1 base and J shed 1 base, with 8 bases lying between them. The CDR3 sequence is 15 residues long. The CDR3 region is CASSLVTASNQPQHF. The CDR3 coding sequence is TGTGCCAGCAGCTTAGTGACAGCCAGCAATCAGCCCCAGCATTTT. The whole variable domain, remainder taken from reference TRBV7-8 and TRBJ1-5, is GAGVSQSPRYKVAKRGQDVALRCDPISGHVSLFWYQQALGQGPEFLTYFQNEAQLDKSGLPSDRFFAERPEGSVSTLKIQRTQQEDSAVYLCASSLVTASNQPQHFGDGTRLSIL.

J is TRBJ1-1 and V is TRBV6-5; D ambiguous. Trimming left V 4 bases short and J 2 bases short, with 14 bases between. Germline CDR1 MNHEY, CDR2 SVGAGI. The CDR3 is made up of 15 amino acids. CDR3 coding DNA: TGTGCCAGCAGTTCCCTGAGGACGGGAAACACTGAAGCTTTCTTT. Residues: CASSSLRTGNTEAFF.

This chain links TRBV12-3 or TRBV12-4 with TRBJ2-3, with D perhaps matching TRBD2 (5 bases). Trimming cost V 8 bases and J 2 bases, with 11 bases left between them. The CDR3 is 13 residues long. The CDR3 here is CASVDSVTDTQYF. The CDR3 bases are TGTGCCAGCGTGGACTCTGTCACAGATACGCAGTATTTT.

The chain carries TRBV19 and TRBJ1-3; 7 nucleotides agree with TRBD1. The ends lost 6 bases at V and 4 bases at J; junction bases unmatched: 6. The CDR3 loop spans 14 amino acids. Per the germline V gene, CDR1 is LNHDA and CDR2 is SQIVND (reference sequence). Here the CDR3 reads CASSSTGDGNTIYF. CDR3 nucleotide sequence: TGTGCCAGTAGCTCTACAGGGGACGGAAACACCATATATTTT.

The rearrangement links TRBV23-1 to TRBJ2-4; D is perhaps TRBD2 (5 bases). TRBV23-1 carries the ORF label, with uncertain function. This CDR3 has 17 amino acids. Between the trimmed V and J ends, which lost 1 base and 0 bases, there was a span of 13 bases. The CDR3 sequence: CASSQCVGEGAKNIQYF. The DNA for the CDR3 is TGCGCCAGCAGTCAATGCGTGGGCGAGGGAGCCAAAAACATTCAGTACTTC.

To note about this clone: One end of the junction does not line up with germline, which may come from a read error. The rearrangement joins TRBV7-7 to TRBJ2-7, with D possibly TRBD2 on 6 matching bases. The V gene's germline CDR1 is SSHAT and CDR2 FNYEAQ (reference sequence). The CDR3 consists of 15 residues. CDR3 sequence reads: CASSPGVAVFYEQYF. The CDR3 nucleotides are TGTGCTAGCAGCCCCGGGGTAGCGGTTTTCTACGAGCAGTACTTC. Combining the CDR3 with reference TRBV7-7 and TRBJ2-7 gives the whole variable domain GAGVSQSPRYKVTKRGQDVTLRCDPISSHATLYWYQQALGQGPEFLTYFNYEAQPDKSGLPSDRFSAERPEGSISTLTIQRTEQRDSAMYRCASSPGVAVFYEQYFGPGTRLTVT.

This sequence joins TRBV6-1 and TRBJ2-5, with D possibly being TRBD2 (6 bases). Germline V lookup: CDR1 MNHNS, CDR2 SASEGT. The CDR3 loop spans 17 amino acids. Trimming left V 0 bases short and J 5 bases short, with 19 bases between. CDR3 in DNA: TGTGCCAGCAGTGAAGCGCCTCTAGGGGAGGCGCCCGAGACCCAGTACTTC. Translating it yields CASSEAPLGEAPETQYF.

The chain employs TRBV24-1 and TRBJ2-5; maybe TRBD1 (5 bases). Trimming stripped 6 bases from V and 0 bases from J, with 16 bases between. The V gene's germline CDR1 is KGHDR and CDR2 SFDVKD. The CDR3 is made up of 16 amino acids. Here the CDR3 reads CATSLTGSQNQETQYF. The CDR3 DNA follows: TGTGCCACCAGTCTCACAGGATCCCAGAACCAAGAGACCCAGTACTTC.

The chain links TRBV18 to TRBJ2-7; 8 bases line up with TRBD2. The CDR3 consists of 14 residues. V lost 2 bases to trimming and J lost 4 bases; unmatched junction nucleotides: 4. The germline V gene has CDR1 KGHSH and CDR2 LQKENI. The CDR3 protein is CASSPRREEYEQYF. In DNA, the CDR3 is TGTGCCAGCTCACCAAGGCGGGAGGAGTACGAGCAGTACTTC.

This clone was observed a single time. The chain carries TRBV16 and TRBJ1-3, with unresolved D. Trimming left V 1 base short and J 0 bases short, with 4 bases between. The germline V gene encodes CDR1 KGHSY and CDR2 FQNENV. This CDR3 is built from 14 residues. This CDR3 is CASSQLSSGNTIYF. For the CDR3, the DNA is TGTGCCAGCAGCCAATTATCCTCTGGAAACACCATATATTTT.

J is TRBJ1-2 and V is TRBV24-1; TRBD1 matches 8 bases. The ends lost 4 bases at V and 5 bases at J; junction bases unmatched: 11. In germline, CDR1 is KGHDR, CDR2 SFDVKD. The CDR3 spans 16 residues. In DNA form, the CDR3 reads TGTGCCACCAGTGACAGTCCCGGGACAGGATCTTATGGCTACACCTTC. Its translation: CATSDSPGTGSYGYTF.

The V call is TRBV18, the J call TRBJ2-7, with TRBD1 as a possible D gene (6 bases). The V end was cut by 6 bases, the J end by 0 bases, with 18 bases between. CDR3 size: 16 residues. Germline V lookup: CDR1 KGHSH, CDR2 LQKENI. As DNA, the CDR3 is TGTGCCAGCTCCCTGTACAGGGCTGAGAGCTCCTACGAGCAGTACTTC. Translation gives CASSLYRAESSYEQYF.

This chain joins TRBV27 and TRBJ2-2; 11 positions match TRBD2. Trimming took 6 bases from V and 4 from J; bases not matched to a gene: 13. This CDR3 is built from 18 residues. CDR1 and CDR2 (germline): MNHEY, SMNVEV (reference sequence). The CDR3 coding sequence is TGTGCCAGCAGCCCCACCTTACTAGCGGGAGTTGGCACCGGGGAGCTGTTTTTT. This sequence encodes CASSPTLLAGVGTGELFF.

This chain uses TRBV11-3 with TRBJ2-7, with a weak D call TRBD1 (6 bases). Germline CDR1 SGHNT, CDR2 YENEEA. V was shortened by 5 bases and J by 2 bases, with 13 bases between the two germline ends. The CDR3 has 14 amino acids. The DNA for the CDR3 is TGTGCCAGCAGCCCGTACGACAGGCCCTACGAGCAGTACTTC. This codes for CASSPYDRPYEQYF.

V is TRBV13 and J is TRBJ2-3, with TRBD1 identical over 8 bases. The CDR3 spans 18 residues. Germline V CDR1 and CDR2: PRHDT, FYEKMQ (reference sequence). V lost 5 bases, J lost 2 bases, and 15 bases stayed unmatched. The CDR3 region has the DNA TGTGCCAGCAGCCCACATCGACAGGGGACATTTCACACAGATACGCAGTATTTT. Its protein is CASSPHRQGTFHTDTQYF. Full variable domain (outside the CDR3, taken from reference TRBV13 and TRBJ2-3): AAGVIQSPRHLIKEKRETATLKCYPIPRHDTVYWYQQGPGQDPQFLISFYEKMQSDKGSIPDRFSAQQFSDYHSELNMSSLELGDSALYFCASSPHRQGTFHTDTQYFGPGTRLTVL.

V is TRBV9 and J is TRBJ2-7, with 7 bases identical to TRBD1. Germline lookup yields CDR1 SGDLS and CDR2 YYNGEE. Germline trimming cut 2 bases from V and 6 bases from J; bases unmatched to any gene: 2. The CDR3 has 12 residues. CDR3 in DNA: TGTGCCAGCAGCGTCTCAGGGGGCGAGCAGTACTTC. This gives the protein CASSVSGGEQYF.

The gene calls are TRBV28 and TRBJ2-1, with 8 bases lining up with TRBD2. The CDR3 totals 17 residues. The germline gives CDR1 MDHEN, CDR2 SYDVKM. The V and J ends lost 2 bases and 0 bases, in that order; junction bases with no gene match: 6. In DNA form, the CDR3 reads TGTGCCAGCAGTTTAGAGCTAGCGGGCCCCTCCTACAATGAGCAGTTCTTC. Protein sequence: CASSLELAGPSYNEQFF.

The V and J genes are TRBV7-6 and TRBJ1-3; a weak D match, TRBD1 (5 bases). This CDR3 region has 17 residues. With 1 base removed from V and 1 base from J, the gap between germline ends came to 14 bases. Germline CDR1 is SGHVS and CDR2 is FNYEAQ. CDR3 protein: CASSLGQVGRSGNTIYF. The CDR3, as DNA: TGTGCCAGCAGCTTAGGGCAAGTGGGGCGGTCTGGAAACACCATATATTTT. The complete variable domain, with remaining parts taken from reference TRBV7-6 and TRBJ1-3, reads GAGVSQSPRYKVTKRGQDVALRCDPISGHVSLYWYRQALGQGPEFLTYFNYEAQQDKSGLPNDRFSAERPEGSISTLTIQRTEQRDSAMYRCASSLGQVGRSGNTIYFGEGSWLTVV.